This T cell receptor (beta chain) was profiled in a study of T cell responses to AZD1222 COVID-19 vaccine. Study details: Both about-4-week and about-12-week second-dose recipients were combined. Notes on the study in general: The sample set comprised mostly white British donors with more females, and clonal diversity was possibly underestimated. The study found vaccine-associated CD4 TCRs spanning spike, dominant at 160-218 and 743-854. Following two doses of AZD1222, Spike-specific TCR breadth and depth rose.

The CDR3 runs to 16 residues. The ends were cut back, 2 bases at V and 7 bases at J, with 18 bases in the middle. Germline V gene data show CDR1 as LNHDA and CDR2 as SQIVND (reference sequence). Turning to this clone: Its target is not known.

Clones were read by immunoSEQ multiplex PCR, and TCRdb kept only the in-frame ones, dropping some. The table has approximately 180,000 clones, approximately 91% seen once. The source is an adult in good health. This chain joins TRBV19 and TRBJ1-5; possible D gene TRBD1, 6 bases. This material consisted of peripheral blood, taken on day 0 of AZD1222 vaccination. The CDR3 loop is CASSISSRDNSQPQHF. The CDR3 DNA is TGTGCCAGTAGTATATCCTCTCGGGACAATTCCCAGCCCCAGCATTTT. Drawing the rest from reference TRBV19 and TRBJ1-5, the complete variable domain is DGGITQSPKYLFRKEGQNVTLSCEQNLNHDAMYWYRQDPGQGLRLIYYSQIVNDFQKGDIAEGYSVSREKKESFPLTVTSAQKNPTAFYLCASSISSRDNSQPQHFGDGTRLSIL.